This T cell receptor (beta chain) was recorded in a study of cytomegalovirus exposure and HLA in healthy donors. Study results and limitations: Both high specificity and high sensitivity reportedly marked the classifier's diagnosis of cytomegalovirus status.

With respect to this clone: Antigen: not known.

13 Jbeta primers and 60 Vbeta primers were used for the PCR. TCRdb keeps only in-frame clones here, not all; method: immunoSEQ multiplex PCR. Of about 130,000 clones in the sample, 80% were seen once. The sequencing sample was made of PBMCs. This clonotype originated in a man aged 35-49 years in good health and CMV-seronegative.

The CDR3 DNA follows: TGTGCCAGCAGTTTCGGTCCCACTTTTGGCTACACCTTC. The encoded protein is CASSFGPTFGYTF. The chain joins TRBV28 to TRBJ1-2; D ambiguous. Trimming left V 3 bases short and J 7 bases short, with 12 bases between. The CDR3 has 13 residues. Germline assignment: CDR1 MDHEN and CDR2 SYDVKM.